These 2 T cell receptor beta chains originate from one sample sequenced in a study of blood T cell repertoires in COVID-19. TCRdb's copy holds only in-frame clones and misses some; the assay was immunoSEQ multiplex PCR. The sample holds around 77,000 clones, 90% seen once. The sample consisted of peripheral blood. The receptors stem from a woman aged 80 or over with active or convalescent COVID-19.

The V and J genes are TRBV7-3 and TRBJ1-1; tentatively, D is TRBD1 (5 bases). V was shortened by 2 bases and J by 1 base, with 14 bases between the two germline ends. Germline lookup yields CDR1 SGHTA and CDR2 FQGTGA. The CDR3 covers 16 residues. The CDR3 nucleotides read TGTGCCAGCAGCTTAGGACAAGGGCTCAAGAACACTGAAGCTTTCTTT. Amino acid sequence: CASSLGQGLKNTEAFF.

The rearrangement joins TRBV28 to TRBJ1-6; a weak D match, TRBD1 (5 bases). The CDR3 contains 15 residues. The V end was cut by 8 bases, the J end by 0 bases, with 11 bases between. Germline V gives CDR1 MDHEN, CDR2 SYDVKM. CDR3 in DNA: TGTGCCAGCGGGGCAGGTAGCTCCTATAATTCACCCCTCCACTTT. This encodes CASGAGSSYNSPLHF.